These 10 T cell receptor beta chains came from one sample sequenced in a study of T cell repertoires in cytomegalovirus infection. TCRdb redid the calling of the reads with MiXCR, one entry per CDR3 protein. The sample lists 290,000 or so distinct CDR3 sequences, around 9.6% occurring once. Input material: PBMCs. The receptors were sampled from a human donor in good health (CMV status not recorded). Some clones in this sample may be carry-over from other donors' samples.

The chain employs TRBV20-1 and TRBJ2-1, with 9 nucleotides matching TRBD1. This CDR3 comprises 14 residues. CDR1 is DFQATT and CDR2 is SNEGSKA in the germline V gene (reference sequence). V shed 3 bases and J 8 bases; nucleotides not matched to a gene: 8. The CDR3 loop is CSASGTGRVDEQFF. As DNA, the CDR3 is TGCAGTGCTAGTGGGACAGGGAGGGTCGATGAGCAGTTCTTC.

This clonotype came up a few times. This chain uses TRBV5-4 with TRBJ2-5; the D call may be TRBD1 or TRBD2 (6 bases each). The CDR3 has 15 amino acids. The V end lost 0 bases, the J end lost 5 bases, and 14 bases lay between the germline ends. Germline V gene sequence: CDR1 SGHNT, CDR2 YYREEE (reference sequence). CDR3 DNA sequence: TGTGCCAGCAGCTTGGATGGGGGGCCCAGGGAGACCCAGTACTTC. This codes for CASSLDGGPRETQYF.

This clonotype occurred many times. The chain couples TRBV12-3 or TRBV12-4 to TRBJ1-5; the D gene is possibly TRBD1 (5 bases). Trimming left V 6 bases short and J 7 bases short, with 16 bases between. This CDR3 spans 14 amino acids. CDR3 bases: TGTGCCAGCAGCTTGTCAGGGCTAAGGCAGCCCCAGCATTTT. Translated, it gives CASSLSGLRQPQHF.

This clonotype came up many times. The J gene is TRBJ2-7, the V gene TRBV7-9, with 12 positions matching TRBD1. Germline V gives CDR1 SEHNR, CDR2 FQNEAQ (reference sequence). The V gene end was trimmed by 3 bases and the J gene end by 2 bases; junction bases not matched to a gene: 2. CDR3 length: 15 residues. CDR3 amino acids: CASSFGTGGTYEQYV. CDR3 sequence (DNA): TGTGCCAGCAGCTTTGGGACAGGGGGCACCTACGAGCAGTACGTC.

This clonotype was found many times. The chain couples TRBV7-2 to TRBJ1-6, with 7 bases matching TRBD1. This CDR3 is 16 amino acids long. Germline assignment: CDR1 SGHTA and CDR2 FQGNSA. Germline trimming cut 5 bases from V and 3 bases from J; bases unmatched to any gene: 7. DNA for the CDR3: TGTGCCAGCAGCCCGGCGACAGGGAGCTATAATTCACCCCTCCACTTT. It codes for CASSPATGSYNSPLHF.

This clonotype has ten or more counts. CDR3 coding DNA: TGTGCCAGCAGAATCTTGGGGGTCTCCCAAGAGACCCAGTACTTC. Translation: CASRILGVSQETQYF. The chain combines TRBV6-6 with TRBJ2-5; D might be TRBD1 or TRBD2, each matching 5 bases. The ends were cut back, 6 bases at V and 1 base at J, with 15 bases in the middle. This CDR3 is built from 15 residues. Per the germline V gene, CDR1 is MNHNY and CDR2 is SVGAGI (reference sequence).

This clonotype showed up just a few times. The V and J genes are TRBV19 and TRBJ2-1, with a weak D call TRBD2 (5 bases). The CDR3 is made up of 16 amino acids. V lost 5 bases, J lost 0 bases, and 14 bases lay in between. Germline values: CDR1 LNHDA, CDR2 SQIVND (reference sequence). CDR3 nucleotide sequence: TGTGCCAGTAGTGGGTCGGTGGGGAGCTCCTACAATGAGCAGTTCTTC. This gives the protein CASSGSVGSSYNEQFF.

This clonotype was seen ten or more times. The chain employs TRBV20-1 and TRBJ2-3; the D call may be TRBD1 or TRBD2 (5 bases each). This CDR3 comprises 15 residues. Trimming cost V 4 bases and J 0 bases, with 14 bases left between them. Germline CDR1 reads DFQATT; CDR2 reads SNEGSKA (reference sequence). The CDR3 loop reads CSAIIGGSSTDTQYF. The DNA for the CDR3 is TGCAGTGCTATTATTGGGGGATCGAGCACAGATACGCAGTATTTT.

There are a few counts of this clonotype. The chain has TRBV20-1 and TRBJ2-3; the match to TRBD2 covers 9 bases. This CDR3 has 13 amino acids. Trimming took 8 bases from V and 7 from J; bases not matched to a gene: 10. Germline CDR1 DFQATT, CDR2 SNEGSKA (reference sequence). CDR3 loop: CSPRAGGFNTQYF. In DNA form, the CDR3 reads TGCAGTCCTCGGGCGGGGGGGTTTAATACGCAGTATTTT.

This clonotype was counted ten times or more. The V call is TRBV6-6, the J call TRBJ2-7, with D possibly called TRBD1 or TRBD2 (6 bases each). This CDR3 contains 14 residues. Trimming pared 2 bases from V and 6 bases from J, leaving 14 bases between. Germline CDR1 is MNHNY and CDR2 is SVGAGI (reference sequence). For the CDR3, the DNA is TGTGCCAGCAGTTACGCGGAGGGGGACCGCGAGCAGTACGTC. This codes for CASSYAEGDREQYV.